The sequence of this T cell receptor (beta chain) was determined in a study of tumor-infiltrating T cells and Merkel cell polyomavirus. Study summary: The T cells studied were KLL-specific CD8+ cells against Merkel polyomavirus. Findings and limits, study-wide: T cells against other Merkel cell polyomavirus epitopes were not captured.

Trimming stripped 7 bases from V and 0 bases from J, with 10 bases between. The length of the CDR3 is 13 residues. Germline assignment: CDR1 MGHRA and CDR2 YSYEKL. Robust Merkel cell polyomavirus Large T antigen positivity by immunohistochemistry was seen in all patients' tumors. KLL-tetramer+ populations exceeded 0.04% of CD8+ T cells in blood and/or cultured TIL. All patients were Caucasian, median age about 65, range 50 to 77. Data came from immunoSEQ multiplex PCR; TCRdb stores just in-frame clones and leaves some out. The sample consists of 20,000 to 25,000 clones, around 90% of them appearing once. As regards this clone: Its target is unknown.

The chain recombines TRBV4-1 with TRBJ2-7; D uncertain. This receptor was taken from a man over 45 with Merkel cell carcinoma. Sequenced input: lymph node tissue. The chain's CDR3 is CASKDTLSYEQYF. CDR3 DNA sequence: TGCGCCAGCAAAGACACTCTCTCCTACGAGCAGTACTTC.